The 27 T cell receptor beta chains reported below all come from one sample, sequenced in a study of T cells after yellow fever vaccination. TCRdb redid the calling of the 5' RACE reads with MiXCR, one entry per CDR3 protein. Found here are some 320,000 distinct CDR3 sequences, approximately 4.3% of them singletons; the top ten hold approximately 19%. The sequencing used PBMCs, collected 15 days after the yellow fever booster vaccination. The source of these receptors is a man younger than 30 who received the YFV17D yellow fever vaccine.

This clonotype was found many times. The J gene is TRBJ1-2, the V gene TRBV5-1; D unresolved. The ends were cut back, 0 bases at V and 4 bases at J, with 10 bases in the middle. Germline V gene data show CDR1 as SGHRS and CDR2 as YFSETQ. The CDR3 is 14 amino acids. CDR3: CASSLGWEGYGYTF. CDR3 in DNA: TGCGCCAGCAGCTTGGGATGGGAAGGCTATGGCTACACCTTC.

Ten or more counts support this clonotype. The V gene is TRBV29-1, the J gene TRBJ2-5; TRBD2 matches at 10 bases. There are 14 residues in the CDR3. Germline V gene data show CDR1 as SQVTM and CDR2 as ANQGSEA. V lost 7 bases to trimming and J lost 5 bases; unmatched junction nucleotides: 10. The CDR3 loop reads CSASGGATGETQYF. CDR3 bases: TGCAGCGCCAGCGGGGGGGCGACGGGTGAGACCCAGTACTTC.

This chain joins TRBV18 and TRBJ2-6, with D tentatively TRBD1 (6 bases). Germline-derived CDR1 and CDR2 are KGHSH and LQKENI. V dropped 3 bases and J dropped 0 bases, with 12 bases sitting between them. The CDR3 is 17 residues long. The CDR3 bases are TGTGCCAGCTCACCTAGACAGGATATCTCTGGGGCCAACGTCCTGACTTTC. This encodes CASSPRQDISGANVLTF.

The chain has TRBV5-6 and TRBJ1-6; 8 bases line up with TRBD1. The trim removed 0 bases at V and 8 bases at J, leaving 7 bases unmatched. Germline values: CDR1 SGHDT, CDR2 YYEEEE. This CDR3 spans 16 amino acids. For the CDR3, the DNA is TGTGCCAGCAGCTTGGCCGCGCAGGGGGCGGATTCACCCCTCCACTTT. Its protein is CASSLAAQGADSPLHF.

This clonotype came up many times. The V and J genes are TRBV7-9 and TRBJ1-4; the D gene is possibly TRBD1 (5 bases). Deletions cut 2 bases from V and 5 bases from J, with 12 bases between. Germline V gene data show CDR1 as SEHNR and CDR2 as FQNEAQ (reference sequence). The CDR3 runs 15 residues. The CDR3 DNA follows: TGTGCCAGCAGCTTAATCGGGGCTATAAATGAAAAACTGTTTTTT. Translated: CASSLIGAINEKLFF.

This clonotype was seen many times. The rearrangement joins TRBV6-5 to TRBJ1-1, with a possible D match to TRBD1 (5 bases). Germline-derived CDR1 and CDR2 are MNHEY and SVGAGI. The CDR3 spans 13 residues. V shed 0 bases and J shed 7 bases, with 9 bases lying between them. CDR3: CASSYSGALEAFF. CDR3 sequence (DNA): TGTGCCAGCAGTTACTCCGGGGCTCTTGAAGCTTTCTTT.

The rearrangement uses TRBV6-4 and TRBJ1-1, with a possible D match to TRBD1 (5 bases). The V end lost 5 bases, the J end lost 5 bases, and 15 bases lay between the germline ends. The germline gives CDR1 MRHNA, CDR2 SNTAGT. CDR3 length: 14 amino acids. The CDR3 region has the DNA TGTGCCAGCAGTAGCTCAGGGTACGGAACTGAAGCTTTCTTT. This sequence encodes CASSSSGYGTEAFF.

The V gene is TRBV6-5, the J gene TRBJ2-5; 8 bases are shared with TRBD2. V shed 7 bases, J shed 2 bases, and the junction held 9 bases outside the gene matches. The CDR3 has 15 residues. Germline V gene sequence: CDR1 MNHEY, CDR2 SVGAGI. CDR3 nucleotides: TGTGCCAGCAACTCGGGGGGGCCCTTTCAAGAGACCCAGTACTTC. Its protein is CASNSGGPFQETQYF.

This clonotype came up a few times. V gene TRBV28 combines with J gene TRBJ2-5; 9 bases are shared with TRBD2. The junction had 10 bases not matched to a gene; V was cut back by 10 bases and J by 4 bases. This CDR3 is 14 amino acids long. Germline loops: CDR1 MDHEN, CDR2 SYDVKM. The CDR3 region is CATRGSGGRETQYF. Written as DNA, the CDR3 is TGTGCCACTCGGGGTAGCGGGGGCCGAGAGACCCAGTACTTC.

The sample holds many counts of this clonotype. This rearrangement joins TRBV6-5 to TRBJ2-4; 7 bases align to TRBD2. The CDR3 contains 15 residues. The trim removed 6 bases at V and 5 bases at J, leaving 10 bases unmatched. Per the germline V gene, CDR1 is MNHEY and CDR2 is SVGAGI. DNA for the CDR3: TGTGCCAGCAGGAAATTCGGGGGGAGCGAAAACATTCAGTACTTC. Amino acid sequence: CASRKFGGSENIQYF.

In this sample, this clonotype turned up many times. The chain combines TRBV6-6 with TRBJ2-1; D remains unclear. The CDR3 spans 12 residues. CDR1 and CDR2 from the germline V gene are MNHNY and SVGAGI (reference sequence). V gave up 8 bases and J gave up 6 bases, with 11 bases separating them. CDR3 protein: CASGLVGNEQFF. CDR3 DNA sequence: TGTGCCAGCGGTCTAGTGGGCAATGAGCAGTTCTTC.

This clonotype was observed a few times. The chain couples TRBV12-3 or TRBV12-4 to TRBJ1-2; D unclear. Trimming removed 6 bases from V and 0 bases from J, with 11 bases in between. The CDR3 runs 14 residues. The CDR3 spells CASSPGNANYGYTF. Written as DNA, the CDR3 is TGTGCCAGCAGCCCGGGCAACGCTAACTATGGCTACACCTTC.

This clonotype was seen at least ten times. The gene calls are TRBV6-5 and TRBJ1-2, with no clear D. The CDR3 is 15 residues long. Germline assignment: CDR1 MNHEY and CDR2 SVGAGI. V lost 2 bases to trimming and J lost 6 bases, with 16 bases between them. The CDR3 DNA reads TGTGCCAGCAGTTACGATGGGCGGGGTGGCGATGGCTACACCTTC. Translating it yields CASSYDGRGGDGYTF.

The chain couples TRBV5-5 to TRBJ1-1; no clear D gene. CDR3 size: 14 residues. V was pared by 1 base and J by 3 bases, with 10 bases between. Germline CDR1 reads SGHKS; CDR2 reads YYEKEE (reference sequence). In DNA, the CDR3 is TGTGCCAGCAGCTTGAGTCAGGTGTACACTGAAGCTTTCTTT. Protein product: CASSLSQVYTEAFF.

Only a few counts were recorded for this clonotype. The chain combines TRBV7-2 with TRBJ2-5; D unresolved. Germline CDR1 reads SGHTA; CDR2 reads FQGNSA. The CDR3 covers 13 residues. V lost 3 bases and J 0 bases, leaving 5 bases between the germline ends. The DNA for the CDR3 is TGTGCCAGCAGCTTGCGACACCAAGAGACCCAGTACTTC. Amino acids: CASSLRHQETQYF.

This clonotype was seen repeatedly, ten times or more. V is TRBV7-2 and J is TRBJ2-4; 7 bases fit TRBD1. After removal of 4 bases from V and 0 bases from J, the junction contained 12 bases not matched to a gene. The germline CDR1 and CDR2 sequences are SGHTA and FQGNSA. The CDR3 sequence is 18 residues long. Here the CDR3 DNA reads TGTGCCAGCAGCTCGCCGGGACAGACGATGATAGCCAAAAACATTCAGTACTTC. Translating it yields CASSSPGQTMIAKNIQYF.

V usage is TRBV20-1 and J usage is TRBJ2-6; D gene uncertain. The CDR3 covers 14 residues. Per germline, CDR1 DFQATT and CDR2 SNEGSKA (reference sequence). V was shortened by 3 bases and J by 2 bases, with 8 bases between the two germline ends. Here the CDR3 DNA reads TGCAGTGCTAGCATCGCAGCTGGGGCCAACGTCCTGACTTTC. This gives the protein CSASIAAGANVLTF.

This clonotype was seen at least ten times. This chain links TRBV6-1 with TRBJ2-7; 11 bases line up with TRBD1. This CDR3 is 13 amino acids long. Germline V gene lookup returns CDR1 MNHNS and CDR2 SASEGT. V lost 6 bases and J lost 6; bases outside the gene matches: 4. The CDR3 nucleotides are TGTGCCAGCAGCCGGGACAGGGGGTCCGAGCAGTACGTC. Translation: CASSRDRGSEQYV.

This clonotype was observed a few times. The V call is TRBV7-9, the J call TRBJ2-1, with no clear D. CDR1 SEHNR and CDR2 FQNEAQ come from the germline V gene (reference sequence). Trimming left V 0 bases short and J 6 bases short, with 6 bases between. The CDR3 extends over 13 amino acids. Here the CDR3 DNA reads TGTGCCAGCAGCTTAGCCTCGTCCAATGAGCAGTTCTTC. Translated: CASSLASSNEQFF.

This clonotype has only a few counts. V usage is TRBV5-5 and J usage is TRBJ2-1, with D maybe TRBD1 (6 bases). CDR1 and CDR2 from the germline V gene are SGHKS and YYEKEE (reference sequence). CDR3 length: 15 residues. V was trimmed by 2 bases and J by 5 bases, leaving 14 bases between them. The chain's CDR3 is CASSLRADSHNEQFF. CDR3 nucleotide sequence: TGTGCCAGCAGCTTACGGGCGGACAGCCACAATGAGCAGTTCTTC.

This clonotype was found many times. The chain carries TRBV5-1 and TRBJ2-1; tentative D call: TRBD2 (5 bases). V shed 0 bases and J shed 5 bases, with 12 bases lying between them. The germline V gene encodes CDR1 SGHRS and CDR2 YFSETQ. This CDR3 has 15 residues. CDR3 sequence reads: CASSLGYEGNNEQFF. In DNA, the CDR3 is TGCGCCAGCAGCTTGGGTTATGAGGGTAACAATGAGCAGTTCTTC.

This clonotype was detected ten times or more. The rearrangement uses TRBV20-1 and TRBJ2-7, with 9 nucleotides matching TRBD1. V was clipped by 0 bases and J by 3 bases; unmatched bases: 3. Germline V CDR1 and CDR2: DFQATT, SNEGSKA (reference sequence). The CDR3 sequence is 14 residues long. CDR3 DNA sequence: TGCAGTGCTAGAGATCCGGGACAGGGCTACGAGCAGTACGTC. Translated: CSARDPGQGYEQYV.

This clonotype has ten or more counts. The rearrangement uses TRBV4-1 and TRBJ2-1; D assignment may be TRBD1 or TRBD2 (5 bases each). Between the trimmed V and J ends, which lost 1 base and 10 bases, there was a span of 14 bases. Per germline, CDR1 MGHRA and CDR2 YSYEKL. This CDR3 is 14 amino acids long. The CDR3 nucleotides read TGCGCCAGCAGCCAAGGGGGGTTAGGACCCGAGCAGTTCTTC. Protein product: CASSQGGLGPEQFF.

This clonotype was recorded a few times. The V call is TRBV3-1, the J call TRBJ2-1; D is unclear. The CDR3 totals 14 residues. V was cut by 4 bases and J by 5 bases, with 12 bases left in between. Germline V gene data show CDR1 as LGHDT and CDR2 as YNNKEL (reference sequence). CDR3 in amino acids: CASSLPSGNNEQFF. CDR3 coding DNA: TGTGCCAGCAGCCTACCTAGTGGAAACAATGAGCAGTTCTTC.

This clonotype has just a few counts. The chain recombines TRBV3-1 with TRBJ1-1; D may be TRBD1 (6 bases). This CDR3 is 15 amino acids long. CDR1 is LGHDT and CDR2 is YNNKEL in the germline V gene (reference sequence). V lost 5 bases to trimming and J lost 1 base, with 14 bases between them. The CDR3 DNA reads TGTGCCAGCAGCGACCAGGGGAGGAGGAACACTGAAGCTTTCTTT. This translates into CASSDQGRRNTEAFF.

The chain recombines TRBV6-6 with TRBJ2-1; D could derive from TRBD1 or TRBD2 (5 bases each). Trimming stripped 2 bases from V and 10 bases from J, with 15 bases between. The CDR3 loop spans 14 amino acids. CDR1 and CDR2 (germline): MNHNY, SVGAGI (reference sequence). The CDR3 nucleotides read TGTGCCAGCAGTTACGCGGCAGGTTGGGACGAGCAGTTCTTC. Translated: CASSYAAGWDEQFF.

This clonotype was counted many times. V usage is TRBV28 and J usage is TRBJ2-7; no reliable D call. The germline V gene encodes CDR1 MDHEN and CDR2 SYDVKM. Trimming cost V 3 bases and J 0 bases, with 6 bases left between them. The CDR3 loop spans 13 amino acids. The CDR3 DNA reads as TGTGCCAGCAGTTTCAGGAGCTCCTACGAGCAGTACGTC. Translation: CASSFRSSYEQYV.